The present entry profiles one TCR beta chain with its context. Its target is not known. This specimen comes from a study of cytomegalovirus exposure and HLA in healthy donors. Notes on the study in general: TRBV6-2, TRBV6-3 and other indistinguishable V segments were excluded. 16,951 TCR beta sequences were associated with HLA alleles at 0.05 false discovery rate in a later analysis. Listed as cytomegalovirus-associated were 150 or so TCR beta chains.

Germline CDR1 SGHRS, CDR2 YFSETQ. CDR3 length: 16 amino acids. Trimming stripped 2 bases from V and 5 bases from J, with 17 bases between. 13 Jbeta primers and 60 Vbeta primers were used for the PCR. Source study methods: A later analysis tallied 65 million to 85 million unique TCR beta chains, about 11 million of them shared. Sequencing was performed with immunoSEQ multiplex PCR; in TCRdb, only in-frame clones are kept and a portion is missing. That table is the source of V, J and clone size, and D and trimming were worked out from the DNA. The sample comprises 100,000 to 150,000 clones, around 65% of which are singletons, and approximately 1.5% rests with the top ten.

The sequenced sample was PBMCs. This chain connects TRBV5-1 to TRBJ2-1; D might be TRBD2 (6 bases). This TCR was sampled from a man aged 18 to 35 in good health and CMV-seronegative. For the CDR3, the DNA is TGCGCCAGCAGCTTTATCCCTTTGGGCGGGGACAATGAGCAGTTCTTC. Translating it yields CASSFIPLGGDNEQFF.